The clone carrying this T cell receptor beta chain was observed a few times. Its specificity is unknown. Data came from immunoSEQ multiplex PCR; TCRdb stores just in-frame clones and leaves some out. The repertoire holds tens of thousands of clones, with around four fifths as singletons. The germline V gene encodes CDR1 LGHNA and CDR2 YSLEER. This CDR3 has 15 residues. The V end lost 1 base, the J end lost 6 bases, and 15 bases lay between the germline ends. The sort gate was single viable CD3+CD4+CD8-CD45RO+ cells for memory CD4+ T cells. The sample belongs to a study of memory CD4+ T cells and cytomegalovirus serostatus. Findings of the study overall: CD4+ memory repertoires contained about 40% of the 164 reported CMV TCRbeta sequences.

The chain uses TRBV4-3 and TRBJ2-5; tentative D call: TRBD1 (5 bases). The sequence was collected from an adult in good health and CMV-seronegative. The sample was memory CD4+ T cells from blood. CDR3 region: CASSQATSGMQTQYF. The CDR3 DNA follows: TGCGCCAGCAGCCAAGCCACCTCAGGGATGCAGACCCAGTACTTC.